This TCR beta chain was identified in a study of response to subunit inactivated influenza vaccine. Overall study findings and caveats: Authors suggested each seasonal flu vaccination may recruit only limited numbers of new T cells.

TCRdb processed the RT-PCR reads anew with MiXCR; each CDR3 protein has one entry. The table has about 780,000 distinct CDR3 sequences, about 18% seen once. This clonotype has a handful of counts. The antigen is not known. Sample: PBMCs from blood, taken around 5 days after vaccination. This TCR came from a middle-aged man who received an inactivated influenza vaccine.

The CDR3 is CASTLRAGLYNEQFF. The CDR3 nucleotides are TGTGCCAGCACCTTGAGGGCGGGACTTTACAATGAGCAGTTCTTC. This chain uses TRBV7-9 with TRBJ2-1; possibly TRBD2 for D (6 bases). The CDR3 has 15 amino acids. Germline CDR1 reads SEHNR; CDR2 reads FQNEAQ (reference sequence). Deletions cut 7 bases from V and 4 bases from J, with 17 bases between.